Presented here are 2 T cell receptor beta chains from one specimen sequenced in a study of T-cell reconstitution after alpha-beta-depleted transplantation in children. Molecular barcoding with unique molecular identifiers was used for the TCRbeta library. TCRdb re-analysed the PCR reads in MiXCR, keeping a single row per CDR3 protein. Here the sample spans around 600,000 distinct CDR3 sequences, 10% being singletons. The starting material was PBMCs from the stem cell graft donor, obtained from the stem cell graft. These receptors all stem from a human donor who donated a stem cell graft to a child with acute myeloid leukemia.

This chain connects TRBV7-6 to TRBJ1-2; the D gene is possibly TRBD1 (6 bases). In germline, CDR1 is SGHVS, CDR2 FNYEAQ. The CDR3 covers 15 residues. V lost 5 bases and J 4 bases, leaving 17 bases between the germline ends. CDR3 in DNA: TGTGCCAGCAGCCCGGGGAGGGACACGTCCTATGGCTACACCTTC. Translation gives CASSPGRDTSYGYTF.

The sample holds a few counts of this clonotype. The chain uses TRBV7-3 and TRBJ2-1, with D possibly being TRBD2 (6 bases). The V end lost 4 bases, the J end lost 7 bases, and 17 bases lay between the germline ends. Germline V lookup: CDR1 SGHTA, CDR2 FQGTGA. The CDR3 spans 15 residues. This CDR3 is CASSSRLGASNEQFF. The CDR3 DNA sequence: TGTGCCAGCAGCTCGAGACTAGGAGCCTCAAATGAGCAGTTCTTC.